The present entry profiles one TCR beta chain with its context. Assay: immunoSEQ multiplex PCR; the TCRdb copy retains only in-frame clones and omits some. The sample lists about 170,000 clones, approximately 85% seen once, with around 7.6% in the top ten. This sample is drawn from a study of blood T cell repertoires in COVID-19. The overall study: T cells, B-cell-depleted T cells, or PBMCs provided the cDNA or gDNA that served as material.

The germline V gene has CDR1 LNHDA and CDR2 SQIVND (reference sequence). The CDR3 is 15 residues long. The V segment lost 1 base and the J segment 2 bases; nucleotides outside the gene matches: 2. The clonotype was recovered from a man between 35 and 55 years old who had recovered from COVID-19. The sample was peripheral blood. The chain combines TRBV19 with TRBJ2-3, with TRBD1 identical over 8 bases. The DNA for the CDR3 is TGTGCCAGTAGTATAGGGACAGGGTACACAGATACGCAGTATTTT. As protein: CASSIGTGYTDTQYF.